This T cell receptor beta chain was sequenced during a study of blood T cell repertoires in COVID-19. Study details: From the United States, Italy and Spain came samples of acute and convalescent COVID-19.

Turning to this clone: This sequence may be a read error, since a much larger clone differs from it by one base.

The CDR3 has 15 amino acids. Trimming pared 6 bases from V and 1 base from J, leaving 15 bases between. From germline, CDR1 is MNHEY and CDR2 SVGAGI. Profiled with immunoSEQ multiplex PCR; TCRdb holds only in-frame clones, not every one. The sample includes around 380,000 clones, about four fifths of them seen just once. The clonotype was recovered from a human donor with acute or convalescent COVID-19. The donor label of this sample is uncertain. The specimen was peripheral blood. This chain connects TRBV6-5 to TRBJ1-1; perhaps TRBD1 as D (5 bases). Here the CDR3 DNA reads TGTGCCAGCAGCAACCCAGGGTTCAGGAACACTGAAGCTTTCTTT. Translating it yields CASSNPGFRNTEAFF.